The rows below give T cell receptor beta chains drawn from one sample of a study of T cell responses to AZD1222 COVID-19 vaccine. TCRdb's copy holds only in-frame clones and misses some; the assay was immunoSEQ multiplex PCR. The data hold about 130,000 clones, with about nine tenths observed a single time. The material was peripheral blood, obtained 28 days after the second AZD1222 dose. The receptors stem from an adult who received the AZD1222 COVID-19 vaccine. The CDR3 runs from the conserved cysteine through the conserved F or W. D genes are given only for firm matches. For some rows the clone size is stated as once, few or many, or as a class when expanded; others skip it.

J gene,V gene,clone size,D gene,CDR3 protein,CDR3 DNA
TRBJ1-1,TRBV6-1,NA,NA,CASSERQGGNTEAFF,TGTGCCAGCAGTGAACGTCAGGGAGGCAACACTGAAGCTTTCTTT
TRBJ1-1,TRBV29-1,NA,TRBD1,CSVPITGGTEAFF,TGCAGCGTTCCTATAACAGGGGGCACTGAAGCTTTCTTT
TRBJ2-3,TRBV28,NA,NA,CASRGAGSTDTQYF,TGTGCCAGCAGAGGGGCAGGCAGCACAGATACGCAGTATTTT
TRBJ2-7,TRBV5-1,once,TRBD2,CASSFGVAGGYEQYF,TGCGCCAGCAGCTTTGGGGTAGCGGGGGGATACGAGCAGTACTTC
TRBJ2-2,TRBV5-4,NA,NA,CASSQARSTGELFF,TGTGCCAGCTCCCAGGCCAGGTCCACCGGGGAGCTGTTTTTT
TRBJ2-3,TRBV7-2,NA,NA,CASSSLGRVSTDTQYF,TGTGCCAGCAGCTCCTTGGGCCGGGTGAGCACAGATACGCAGTATTTT
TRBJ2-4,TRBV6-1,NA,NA,CASSESGVNIQYF,TGTGCCAGCAGTGAAAGTGGGGTAAACATTCAGTACTTC
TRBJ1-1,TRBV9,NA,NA,CASSVDGGSEAFF,TGTGCCAGCAGCGTAGATGGGGGGTCTGAAGCTTTCTTT
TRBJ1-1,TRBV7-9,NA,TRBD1,CASSSQGAVTEAFF,TGTGCCAGCAGCTCACAGGGGGCAGTCACTGAAGCTTTCTTT
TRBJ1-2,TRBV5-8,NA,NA,CASSLMVRGYTF,TGTGCCAGCAGCTTGATGGTTCGCGGCTACACCTTC
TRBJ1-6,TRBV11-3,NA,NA,CASSLTLAASNSPLHF,TGTGCCAGCAGCTTAACCCTCGCAGCCAGCAATTCACCCCTCCACTTT
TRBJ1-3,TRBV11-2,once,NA,CASSLMVGNTIYF,TGTGCCAGCAGCTTAATGGTCGGAAACACCATATATTTT
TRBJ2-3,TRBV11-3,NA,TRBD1,CASSNRQGADTQYF,TGTGCCAGCAGCAACCGACAGGGAGCAGATACGCAGTATTTT
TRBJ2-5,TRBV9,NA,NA,CASSGYSAHQETQYF,TGTGCCAGCAGCGGGTACAGCGCTCACCAAGAGACCCAGTACTTC
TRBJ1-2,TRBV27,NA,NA,CASSPSESYGYTF,TGTGCCAGCAGCCCATCGGAATCCTATGGCTACACCTTC
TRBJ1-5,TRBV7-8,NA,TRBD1,CASSLDRAQPQHF,TGTGCCAGCAGCTTGGACAGGGCGCAGCCCCAGCATTTT
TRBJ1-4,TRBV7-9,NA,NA,CASSLMGGEKLFF,TGTGCCAGCAGCTTGATGGGGGGCGAAAAACTGTTTTTT
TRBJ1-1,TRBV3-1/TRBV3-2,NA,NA,CASSQRVLDTEAFF,TGTGCCAGCAGCCAGCGGGTCCTAGACACTGAAGCTTTCTTT
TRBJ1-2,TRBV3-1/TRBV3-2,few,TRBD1,CASKGTAYGYTF,TGTGCCAGCAAAGGGACAGCTTATGGCTACACCTTC
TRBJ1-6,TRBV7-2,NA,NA,CASSPGPYNSPLHF,TGTGCCAGCAGCCCTGGGCCCTATAATTCACCCCTCCACTTT
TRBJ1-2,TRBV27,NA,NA,CASRPPFGGYTF,TGTGCCAGCAGGCCCCCATTTGGGGGCTACACCTTC
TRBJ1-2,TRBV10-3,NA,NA,CAISESSRGDGYTF,TGTGCCATCAGTGAGTCGAGTAGGGGGGATGGCTACACCTTC
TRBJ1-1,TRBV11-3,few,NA,CASSLDRNTEAFF,TGTGCCAGCAGCCTCGACAGGAACACTGAAGCTTTCTTT
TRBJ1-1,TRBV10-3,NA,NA,CAISLGVGVDTEAFF,TGTGCCATCAGCCTGGGGGTGGGTGTAGACACTGAAGCTTTCTTT
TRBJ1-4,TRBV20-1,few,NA,CSVSYNEKLFF,TGCAGTGTTAGTTATAATGAAAAACTGTTTTTT
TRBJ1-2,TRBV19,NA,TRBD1,CASSMDPGGIYGYTF,TGTGCCAGTAGTATGGACCCAGGGGGGATCTATGGCTACACCTTC
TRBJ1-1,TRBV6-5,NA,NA,CASSQKRRRRAEAFF,TGTGCCAGCAGTCAAAAACGACGAAGGAGGGCGGAAGCTTTCTTT
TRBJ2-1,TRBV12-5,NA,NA,CASGLVIQSSYNEQFF,TGTGCTAGTGGTTTGGTAATACAGAGCTCCTACAATGAGCAGTTCTTC